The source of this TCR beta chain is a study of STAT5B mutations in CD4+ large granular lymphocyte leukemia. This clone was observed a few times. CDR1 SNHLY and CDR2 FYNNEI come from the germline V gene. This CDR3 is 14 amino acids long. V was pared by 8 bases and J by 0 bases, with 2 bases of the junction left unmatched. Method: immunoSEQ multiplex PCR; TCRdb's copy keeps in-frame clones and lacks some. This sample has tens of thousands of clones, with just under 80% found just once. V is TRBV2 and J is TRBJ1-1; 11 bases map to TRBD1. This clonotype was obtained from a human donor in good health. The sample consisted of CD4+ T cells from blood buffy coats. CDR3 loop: CASVGQGVNTEAFF. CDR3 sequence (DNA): TGTGCCAGCGTGGGACAGGGGGTGAACACTGAAGCTTTCTTT.